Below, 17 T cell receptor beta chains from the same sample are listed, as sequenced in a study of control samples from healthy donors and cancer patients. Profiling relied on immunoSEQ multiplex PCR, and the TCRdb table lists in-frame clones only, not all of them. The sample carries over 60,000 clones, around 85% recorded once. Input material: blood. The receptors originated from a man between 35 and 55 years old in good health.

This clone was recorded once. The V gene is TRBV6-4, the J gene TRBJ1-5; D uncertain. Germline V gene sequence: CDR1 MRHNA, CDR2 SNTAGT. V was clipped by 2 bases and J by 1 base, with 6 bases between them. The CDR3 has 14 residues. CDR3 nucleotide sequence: TGTGCCAGCAGTGACGGAGAGAGCAATCAGCCCCAGCATTTT. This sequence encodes CASSDGESNQPQHF.

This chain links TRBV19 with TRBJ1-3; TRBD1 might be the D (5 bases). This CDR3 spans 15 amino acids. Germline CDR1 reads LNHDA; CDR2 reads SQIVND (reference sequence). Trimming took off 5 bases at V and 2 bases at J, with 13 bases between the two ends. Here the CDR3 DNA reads TGTGCCAGTAGTTCGGACACCCGCACTGGAAACACCATATATTTT. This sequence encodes CASSSDTRTGNTIYF.

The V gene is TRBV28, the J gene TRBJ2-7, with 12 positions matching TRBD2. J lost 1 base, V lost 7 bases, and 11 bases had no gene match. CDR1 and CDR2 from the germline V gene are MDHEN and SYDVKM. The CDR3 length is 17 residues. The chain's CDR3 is CASTGLAGLSKSYEQYF. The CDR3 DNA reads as TGTGCCAGCACCGGACTAGCGGGACTATCAAAATCCTACGAGCAGTACTTC.

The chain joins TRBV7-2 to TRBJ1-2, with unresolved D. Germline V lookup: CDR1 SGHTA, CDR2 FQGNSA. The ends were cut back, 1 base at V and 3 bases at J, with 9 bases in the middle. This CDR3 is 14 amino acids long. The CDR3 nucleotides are TGTGCCAGCAGCTTAGGAATCGGGGACTATGGCTACACCTTC. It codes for CASSLGIGDYGYTF.

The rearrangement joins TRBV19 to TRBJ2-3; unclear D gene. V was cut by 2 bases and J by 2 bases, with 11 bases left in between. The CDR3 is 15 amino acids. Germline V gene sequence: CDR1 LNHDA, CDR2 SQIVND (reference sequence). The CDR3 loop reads CASSINGYFTDTQYF. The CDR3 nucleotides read TGTGCCAGTAGTATAAACGGCTACTTCACAGATACGCAGTATTTT.

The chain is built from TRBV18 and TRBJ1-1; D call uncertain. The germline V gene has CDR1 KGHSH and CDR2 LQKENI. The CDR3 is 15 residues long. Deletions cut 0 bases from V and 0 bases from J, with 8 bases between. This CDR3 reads CASSPPGRMNTEAFF. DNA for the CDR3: TGTGCCAGCTCACCACCGGGTCGGATGAACACTGAAGCTTTCTTT.

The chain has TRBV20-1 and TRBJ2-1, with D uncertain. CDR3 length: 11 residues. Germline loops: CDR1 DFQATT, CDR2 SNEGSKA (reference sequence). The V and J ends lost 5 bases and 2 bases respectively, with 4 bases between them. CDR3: CSAGPYNEQFF. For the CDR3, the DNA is TGCAGTGCTGGACCCTACAATGAGCAGTTCTTC.

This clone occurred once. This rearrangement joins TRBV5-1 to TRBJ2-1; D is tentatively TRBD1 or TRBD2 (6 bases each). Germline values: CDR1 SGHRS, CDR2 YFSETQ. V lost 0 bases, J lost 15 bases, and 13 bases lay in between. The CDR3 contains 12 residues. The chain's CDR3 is CASSLVGGGWFF. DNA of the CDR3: TGCGCCAGCAGCTTGGTCGGAGGGGGTTGGTTCTTC.

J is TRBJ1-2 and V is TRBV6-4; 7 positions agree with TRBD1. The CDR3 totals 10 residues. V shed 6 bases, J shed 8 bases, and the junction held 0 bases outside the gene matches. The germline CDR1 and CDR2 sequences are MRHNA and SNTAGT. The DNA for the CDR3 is TGTGCCAGCAGGGGACAGGGCTACACCTTC. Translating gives CASRGQGYTF.

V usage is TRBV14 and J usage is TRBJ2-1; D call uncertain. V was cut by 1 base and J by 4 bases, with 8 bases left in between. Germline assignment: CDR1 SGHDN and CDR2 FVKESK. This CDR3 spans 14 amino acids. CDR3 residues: CASSQALGYNEQFF. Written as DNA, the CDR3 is TGTGCCAGCAGCCAAGCTCTCGGATACAATGAGCAGTTCTTC.

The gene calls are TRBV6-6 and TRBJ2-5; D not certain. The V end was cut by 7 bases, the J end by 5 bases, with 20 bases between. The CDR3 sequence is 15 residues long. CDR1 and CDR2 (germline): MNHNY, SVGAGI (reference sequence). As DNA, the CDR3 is TGTGCCAGCACCTCAAGATTGGGGTCGGGTGAGACCCAGTACTTC. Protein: CASTSRLGSGETQYF.

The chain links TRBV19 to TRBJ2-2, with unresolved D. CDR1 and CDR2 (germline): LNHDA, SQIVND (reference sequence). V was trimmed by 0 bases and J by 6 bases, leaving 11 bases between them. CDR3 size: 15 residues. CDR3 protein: CASSIDLPVSGELFF. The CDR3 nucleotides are TGTGCCAGTAGTATAGACCTCCCAGTGTCCGGGGAGCTGTTTTTT.

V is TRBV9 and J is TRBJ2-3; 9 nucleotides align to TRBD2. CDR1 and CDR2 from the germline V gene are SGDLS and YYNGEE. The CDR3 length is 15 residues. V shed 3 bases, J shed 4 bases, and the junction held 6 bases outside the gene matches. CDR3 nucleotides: TGTGCCAGCAGCGCCCGACTAGCGGCGCCAGATACGCAGTATTTT. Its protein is CASSARLAAPDTQYF.

The CDR3 DNA follows: TGTGCCAGCAGCACCTCGACTAGCACAGATACGCAGTATTTT. Translation gives CASSTSTSTDTQYF. This chain uses TRBV5-4 with TRBJ2-3; D is undetermined. Germline V lookup: CDR1 SGHNT, CDR2 YYREEE (reference sequence). Deletions cut 4 bases from V and 0 bases from J, with 9 bases between. The CDR3 length is 14 residues.

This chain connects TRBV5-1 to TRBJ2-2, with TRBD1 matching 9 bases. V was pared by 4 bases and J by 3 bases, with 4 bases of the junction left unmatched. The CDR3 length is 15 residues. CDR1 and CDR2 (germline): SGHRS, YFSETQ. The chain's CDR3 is CASSRDRVDTGELFF. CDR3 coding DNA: TGCGCCAGCAGCAGGGACAGGGTCGACACCGGGGAGCTGTTTTTT.

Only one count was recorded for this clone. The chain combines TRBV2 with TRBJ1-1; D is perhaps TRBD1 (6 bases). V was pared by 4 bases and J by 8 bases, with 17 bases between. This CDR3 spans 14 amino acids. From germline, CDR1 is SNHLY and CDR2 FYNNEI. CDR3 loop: CASSGEQGYPEAFF. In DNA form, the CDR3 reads TGTGCCAGCAGTGGTGAACAGGGATACCCCGAAGCTTTCTTT.

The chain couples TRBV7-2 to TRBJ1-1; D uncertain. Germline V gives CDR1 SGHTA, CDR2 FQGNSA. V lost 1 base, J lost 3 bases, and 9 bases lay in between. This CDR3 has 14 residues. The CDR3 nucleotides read TGTGCCAGCAGCTTAGTGGGGAAGGACACTGAAGCTTTCTTT. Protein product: CASSLVGKDTEAFF. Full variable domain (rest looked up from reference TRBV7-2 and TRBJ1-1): GAGVSQSPSNKVTEKGKDVELRCDPISGHTALYWYRQSLGQGLEFLIYFQGNSAPDKSGLPSDRFSAERTGGSVSTLTIQRTQQEDSAVYLCASSLVGKDTEAFFGQGTRLTVV.